One T cell receptor beta chain is described in this entry. Its antigen has not been determined. The record has no base qualities; no much larger clone is one base away. This record comes from a study of a mutant IDH1 vaccine in newly diagnosed glioma (dated by TCRdb to the early 2020s). Regarding the research as a whole: Patients received eight vaccinations in weeks 1, 3, 5, 7, 11, 15, 19 and 23, corresponding to visits V03 through V10. In the chemotherapy-containing groups, vaccination started alongside temozolomide cycles, whereas in patients who had radiotherapy alone it started 4-6 weeks after radiotherapy. Longitudinal TCRB deep sequencing was done for fewer than 30 treated patients, wherever samples were available for exploratory analyses. Of the approximately 33 treated patients, approximately 60% were male and approximately 40% were female, and a mean age of roughly 40 years was recorded. Six visits were used for peripheral blood collection: V03 (baseline), V05, V07, V10, V12 and V13. Before enrollment, most patients had been given radiochemotherapy with temozolomide as standard therapy, while the rest had received either radiotherapy alone or temozolomide alone.

Including the terminal cysteine and phenylalanine, the CDR3 comprises 14 residues. The CDR3 DNA has 42 bases and is translated from base 1. CDR1 is given as LNHDA and CDR2 as SQIVND, both from the germline V gene (reference sequence). V and J lose 3 bases and 3 bases, and a span of 11 bases separates them. Libraries were made using the immunoSEQ multiplex PCR assay. Rearranged TCR beta chain sequences were amplified with the hsTCRB Kit following the manufacturer's protocol. Sequencing of TCRB libraries was carried out on an Illumina MiSeq. As for the original processing: The kit vendor's proprietary platform handled demultiplexing, trimming and gene mapping. TCRdb carries this immuneACCESS record with in-frame sequences only. Its versions omit some clonotypes, under half of them owing to an unresolved V gene in the studies checked, with the rest unexplained. The V and J calls and the clone size are those of that table, but D and trimming were determined from the DNA. The sample yields 20,000 to 25,000 clones; roughly 86% were counted once. The top ten constitute 4.5% to 6% of the sample.

This specimen's time point label, interpreted: week 11, during vaccination. A 20-mer mutant IDH1 peptide at 300 micrograms in Montanide made up each vaccine dose, which was injected subcutaneously together with topical imiquimod. All donors had newly diagnosed IDH1-mutant astrocytomas of WHO grade 3 or 4 that showed loss of nuclear ATRX. The samples were drawn from NOA16, a multicentre, single-arm, open-label phase I trial in Germany that tested a mutant IDH1 peptide vaccine in humans for the first time. Genomic DNA for TCRB sequencing was extracted from EDTA blood using the DNeasy Blood and Tissue Kit. General conclusions and limits of the study: Pseudoprogression seemed to be unrelated to changes in the top peripheral T cell clonotypes found by TCRB sequencing. According to the authors, sample limitations meant that analyses of patient blood samples could not be reproduced. Immune responses induced by the vaccine were seen in roughly 95% of patients across multiple MHC alleles. PBMC samples for TCRB deep sequencing were selected based on availability.

The sequence joins TRBV19 to TRBJ1-1, with the D gene too uncertain to name. The origin of this receptor is a middle-aged woman with glioma. The sample in question was PBMCs, obtained from a glioma patient whose treatment included an IDH1 peptide vaccine. The CDR3 region: CASSMGLLDTEAFF. The nucleotides are TGTGCCAGTAGTATGGGTCTGTTGGACACTGAAGCTTTCTTT.